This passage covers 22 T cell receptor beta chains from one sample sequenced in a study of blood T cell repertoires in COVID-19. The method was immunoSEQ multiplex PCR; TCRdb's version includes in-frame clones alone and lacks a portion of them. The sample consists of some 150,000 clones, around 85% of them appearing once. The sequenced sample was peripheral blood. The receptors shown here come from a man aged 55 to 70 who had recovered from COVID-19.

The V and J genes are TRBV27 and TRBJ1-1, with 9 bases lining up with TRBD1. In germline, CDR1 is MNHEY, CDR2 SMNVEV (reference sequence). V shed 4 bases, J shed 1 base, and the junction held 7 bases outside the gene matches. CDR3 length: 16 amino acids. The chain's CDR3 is CASSSLGTGTNTEAFF. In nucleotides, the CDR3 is TGTGCCAGCAGTTCCCTCGGGACAGGGACGAACACTGAAGCTTTCTTT.

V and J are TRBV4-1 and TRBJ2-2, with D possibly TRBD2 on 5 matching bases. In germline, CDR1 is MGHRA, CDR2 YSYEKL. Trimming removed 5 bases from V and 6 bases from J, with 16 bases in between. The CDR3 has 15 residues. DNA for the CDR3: TGCGCCAGCAGCTTATTAACGGGAAATTCCGGGGAGCTGTTTTTT. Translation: CASSLLTGNSGELFF.

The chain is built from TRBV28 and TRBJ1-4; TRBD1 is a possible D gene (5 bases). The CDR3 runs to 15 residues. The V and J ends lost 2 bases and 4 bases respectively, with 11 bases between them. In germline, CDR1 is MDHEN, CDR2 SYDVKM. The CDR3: CASSLSGGNNEKLFF. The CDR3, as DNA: TGTGCCAGCAGTTTAAGTGGGGGGAATAATGAAAAACTGTTTTTT.

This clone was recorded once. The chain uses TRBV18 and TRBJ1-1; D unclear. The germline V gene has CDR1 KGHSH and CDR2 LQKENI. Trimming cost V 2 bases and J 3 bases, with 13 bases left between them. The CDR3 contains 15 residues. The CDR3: CASSPMTGSDTEAFF. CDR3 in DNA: TGTGCCAGCTCACCAATGACGGGATCAGACACTGAAGCTTTCTTT.

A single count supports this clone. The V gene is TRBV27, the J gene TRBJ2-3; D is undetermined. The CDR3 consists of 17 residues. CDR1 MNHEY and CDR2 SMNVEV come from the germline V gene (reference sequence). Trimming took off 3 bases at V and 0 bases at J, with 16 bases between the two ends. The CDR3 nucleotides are TGTGCCAGCAGTTTCCGAAGAACAACGTCTAGCACAGATACGCAGTATTTT. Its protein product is CASSFRRTTSSTDTQYF.

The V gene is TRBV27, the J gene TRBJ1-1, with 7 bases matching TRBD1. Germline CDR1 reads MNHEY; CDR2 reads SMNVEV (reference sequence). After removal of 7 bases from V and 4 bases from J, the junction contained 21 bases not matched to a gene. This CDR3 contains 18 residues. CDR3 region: CASKERRLNRGRPTEAFF. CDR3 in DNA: TGTGCCAGCAAAGAACGACGATTGAACAGGGGTAGACCCACTGAAGCTTTCTTT.

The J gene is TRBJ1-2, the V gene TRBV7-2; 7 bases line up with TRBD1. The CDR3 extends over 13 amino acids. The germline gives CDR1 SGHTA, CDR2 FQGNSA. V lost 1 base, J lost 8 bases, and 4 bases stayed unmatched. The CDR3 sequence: CASSLGTDRGYTF. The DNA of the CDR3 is TGTGCCAGCAGCTTAGGTACGGACAGGGGCTACACCTTC.

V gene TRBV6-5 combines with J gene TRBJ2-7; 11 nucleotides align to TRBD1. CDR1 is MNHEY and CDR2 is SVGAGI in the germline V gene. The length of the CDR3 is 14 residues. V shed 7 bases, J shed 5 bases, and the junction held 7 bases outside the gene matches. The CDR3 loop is CASTLDRGRDEQYF. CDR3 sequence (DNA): TGTGCCAGCACCCTGGACAGGGGGCGCGACGAGCAGTACTTC.

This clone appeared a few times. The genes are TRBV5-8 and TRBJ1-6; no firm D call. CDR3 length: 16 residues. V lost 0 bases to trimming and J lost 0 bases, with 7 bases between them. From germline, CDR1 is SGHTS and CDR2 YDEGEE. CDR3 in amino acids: CASSLDWSSYNSPLHF. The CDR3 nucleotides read TGTGCCAGCAGCTTGGACTGGAGCTCCTATAATTCACCCCTCCACTTT.

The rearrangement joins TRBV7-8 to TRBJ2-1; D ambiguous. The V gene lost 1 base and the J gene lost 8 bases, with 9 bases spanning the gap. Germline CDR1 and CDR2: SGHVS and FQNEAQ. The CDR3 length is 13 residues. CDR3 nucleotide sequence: TGTGCCAGCAGCTTAGGGGCGATTGATGAGCAGTTCTTC. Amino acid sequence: CASSLGAIDEQFF.

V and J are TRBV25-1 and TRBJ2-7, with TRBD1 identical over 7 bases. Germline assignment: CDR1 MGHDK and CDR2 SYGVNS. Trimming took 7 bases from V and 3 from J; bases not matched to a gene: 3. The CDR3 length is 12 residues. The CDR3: CASKGDSYEQYF. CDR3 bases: TGTGCCAGCAAGGGGGACAGCTACGAGCAGTACTTC.

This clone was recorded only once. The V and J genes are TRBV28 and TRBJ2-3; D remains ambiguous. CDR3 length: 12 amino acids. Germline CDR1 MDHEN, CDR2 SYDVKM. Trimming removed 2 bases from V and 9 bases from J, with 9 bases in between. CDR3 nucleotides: TGTGCCAGCAGTTTAGTCCAGGAAACGCAGTATTTT. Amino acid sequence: CASSLVQETQYF. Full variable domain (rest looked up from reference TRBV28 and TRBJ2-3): DVKVTQSSRYLVKRTGEKVFLECVQDMDHENMFWYRQDPGLGLRLIYFSYDVKMKEKGDIPEGYSVSREKKERFSLILESASTNQTSMYLCASSLVQETQYFGPGTRLTVL.

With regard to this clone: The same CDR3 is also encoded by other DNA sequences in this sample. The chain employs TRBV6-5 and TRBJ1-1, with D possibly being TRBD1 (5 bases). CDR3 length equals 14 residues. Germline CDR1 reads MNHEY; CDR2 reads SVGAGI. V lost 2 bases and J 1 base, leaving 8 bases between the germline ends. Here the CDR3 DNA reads TGTGCCAGCAGTTACCGGAGGGGGAACACTGAAGCTTTCTTT. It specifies CASSYRRGNTEAFF.

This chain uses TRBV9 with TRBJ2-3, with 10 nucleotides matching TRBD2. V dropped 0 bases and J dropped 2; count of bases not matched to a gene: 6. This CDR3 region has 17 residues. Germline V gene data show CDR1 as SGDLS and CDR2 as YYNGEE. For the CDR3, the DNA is TGTGCCAGCAGCGTAGGAGTAGCGGGGGGATCCACAGATACGCAGTATTTT. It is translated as CASSVGVAGGSTDTQYF.

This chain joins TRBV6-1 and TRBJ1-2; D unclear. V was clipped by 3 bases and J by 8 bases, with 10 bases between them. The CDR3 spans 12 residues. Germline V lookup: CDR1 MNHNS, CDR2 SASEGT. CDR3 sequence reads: CASSDTGTGYTF. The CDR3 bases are TGTGCCAGCAGTGATACGGGTACGGGCTACACCTTC.

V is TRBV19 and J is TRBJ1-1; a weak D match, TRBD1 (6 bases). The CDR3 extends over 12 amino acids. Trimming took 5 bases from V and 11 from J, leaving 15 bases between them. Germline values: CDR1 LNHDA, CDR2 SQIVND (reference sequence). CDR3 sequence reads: CASSLDRSGAFF. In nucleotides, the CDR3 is TGTGCCAGTAGTCTTGACAGGTCGGGCGCTTTCTTT.

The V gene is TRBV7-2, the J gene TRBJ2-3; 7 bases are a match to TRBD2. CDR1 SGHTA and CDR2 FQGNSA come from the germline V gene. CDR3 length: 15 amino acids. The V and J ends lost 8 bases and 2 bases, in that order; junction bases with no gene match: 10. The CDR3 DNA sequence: TGTGCCAGCGGAGTGGTGGGGGGGTTCACAGATACGCAGTATTTT. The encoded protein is CASGVVGGFTDTQYF.

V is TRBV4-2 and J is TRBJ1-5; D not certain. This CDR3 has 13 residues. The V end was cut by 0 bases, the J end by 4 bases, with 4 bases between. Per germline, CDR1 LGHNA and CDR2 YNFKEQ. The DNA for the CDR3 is TGTGCCAGCAGCCAAGATTCAAATCAGCCCCAGCATTTT. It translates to CASSQDSNQPQHF.

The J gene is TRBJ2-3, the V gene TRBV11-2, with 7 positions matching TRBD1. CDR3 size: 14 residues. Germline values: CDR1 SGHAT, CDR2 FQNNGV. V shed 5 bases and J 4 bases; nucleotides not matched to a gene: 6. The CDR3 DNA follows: TGTGCCAGCAGCGTACAGGGGACGGCAGATACGCAGTATTTT. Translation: CASSVQGTADTQYF.

CDR3 sequence (DNA): TGCGCCAGCAGCCAAGTAAGAGCAACTAATGAAAAACTGTTTTTT. It encodes CASSQVRATNEKLFF. This sequence joins TRBV4-3 and TRBJ1-4; the D is unclear. Trimming removed 1 base from V and 0 bases from J, with 6 bases in between. CDR1 and CDR2 from the germline V gene are LGHNA and YSLEER. The CDR3 sequence is 15 residues long.

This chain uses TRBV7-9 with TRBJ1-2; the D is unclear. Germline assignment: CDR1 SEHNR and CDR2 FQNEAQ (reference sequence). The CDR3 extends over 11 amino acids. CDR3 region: CPPRQLNGYTF. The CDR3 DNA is TGTCCCCCTAGGCAGTTAAATGGCTACACCTTC.

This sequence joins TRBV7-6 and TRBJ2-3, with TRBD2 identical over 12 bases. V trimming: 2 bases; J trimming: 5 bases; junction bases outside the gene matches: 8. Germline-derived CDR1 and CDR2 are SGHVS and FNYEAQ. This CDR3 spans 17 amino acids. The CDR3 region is CASSLSSSGGGKDTQYF. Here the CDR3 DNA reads TGTGCCAGCAGCTTATCCTCTAGCGGGGGGGGGAAAGATACGCAGTATTTT.